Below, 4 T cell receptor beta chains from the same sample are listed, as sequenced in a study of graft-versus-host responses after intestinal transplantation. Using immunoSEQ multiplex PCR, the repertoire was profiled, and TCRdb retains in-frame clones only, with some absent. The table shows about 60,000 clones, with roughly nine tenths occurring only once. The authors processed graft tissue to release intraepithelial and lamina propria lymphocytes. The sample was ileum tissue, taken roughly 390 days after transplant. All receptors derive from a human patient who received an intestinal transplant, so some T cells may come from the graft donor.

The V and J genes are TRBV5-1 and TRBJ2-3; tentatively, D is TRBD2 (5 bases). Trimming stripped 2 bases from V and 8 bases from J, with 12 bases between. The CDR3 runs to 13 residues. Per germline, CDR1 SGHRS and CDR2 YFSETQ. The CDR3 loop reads CASSLVWSGTQYF. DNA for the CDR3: TGCGCCAGCAGCTTAGTGTGGAGCGGTACGCAGTATTTT.

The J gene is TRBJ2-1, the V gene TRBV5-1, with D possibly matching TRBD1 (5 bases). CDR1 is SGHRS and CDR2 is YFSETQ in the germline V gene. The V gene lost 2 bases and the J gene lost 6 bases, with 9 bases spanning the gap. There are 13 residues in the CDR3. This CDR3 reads CASSFRRVNEQFF. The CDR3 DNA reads TGCGCCAGCAGCTTCCGCAGGGTCAATGAGCAGTTCTTC.

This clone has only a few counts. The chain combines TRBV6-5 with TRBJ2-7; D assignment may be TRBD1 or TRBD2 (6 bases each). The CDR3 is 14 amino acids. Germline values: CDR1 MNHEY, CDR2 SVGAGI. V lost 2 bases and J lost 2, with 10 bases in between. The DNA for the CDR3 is TGTGCCAGCAGTTACCGGGGGCAACCCTACGAGCAGTACTTC. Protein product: CASSYRGQPYEQYF.

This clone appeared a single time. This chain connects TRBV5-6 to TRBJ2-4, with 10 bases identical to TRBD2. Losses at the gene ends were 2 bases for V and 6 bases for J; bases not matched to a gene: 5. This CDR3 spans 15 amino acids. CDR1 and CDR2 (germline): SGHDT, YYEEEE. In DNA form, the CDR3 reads TGTGCCAGCAGCTTCGCGGGACTAGCGATAAACATTCAGTACTTC. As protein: CASSFAGLAINIQYF. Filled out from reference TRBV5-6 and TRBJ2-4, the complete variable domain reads DAGVTQSPTHLIKTRGQQVTLRCSPKSGHDTVSWYQQALGQGPQFIFQYYEEEERQRGNFPDRFSGHQFPNYSSELNVNALLLGDSALYLCASSFAGLAINIQYFGAGTRLSVL.